This TCR beta chain was identified in a study of T cell repertoires in cytomegalovirus infection. Turning to the study itself: Evidence of both CMV infection and a matching HLA type came from public TCR beta signatures.

Comment on this clonotype: Its antigen is undetermined.

MiXCR was run by TCRdb on the reads, yielding one entry per CDR3 protein. The profile shows 370,000 or so distinct CDR3 sequences, about 35% of them singletons. Trimming took 5 bases from V and 2 from J; bases not matched to a gene: 9. The CDR3 totals 17 residues. CDR1 and CDR2 from the germline V gene are MNHEY and SMNVEV (reference sequence). This TCR came from a human donor in good health (CMV status not recorded). Some clones in this sample may be carry-over from other donors' samples. The rearrangement links TRBV27 to TRBJ2-2, with 9 bases aligning to TRBD2. The sequenced sample was cultured PBMCs, obtained from culture after CMV antigen stimulation. The CDR3 sequence is CASSPRGGPLNTGELFF. The CDR3 nucleotides read TGTGCCAGCAGTCCGCGGGGGGGGCCTTTAAACACCGGGGAGCTGTTTTTT.